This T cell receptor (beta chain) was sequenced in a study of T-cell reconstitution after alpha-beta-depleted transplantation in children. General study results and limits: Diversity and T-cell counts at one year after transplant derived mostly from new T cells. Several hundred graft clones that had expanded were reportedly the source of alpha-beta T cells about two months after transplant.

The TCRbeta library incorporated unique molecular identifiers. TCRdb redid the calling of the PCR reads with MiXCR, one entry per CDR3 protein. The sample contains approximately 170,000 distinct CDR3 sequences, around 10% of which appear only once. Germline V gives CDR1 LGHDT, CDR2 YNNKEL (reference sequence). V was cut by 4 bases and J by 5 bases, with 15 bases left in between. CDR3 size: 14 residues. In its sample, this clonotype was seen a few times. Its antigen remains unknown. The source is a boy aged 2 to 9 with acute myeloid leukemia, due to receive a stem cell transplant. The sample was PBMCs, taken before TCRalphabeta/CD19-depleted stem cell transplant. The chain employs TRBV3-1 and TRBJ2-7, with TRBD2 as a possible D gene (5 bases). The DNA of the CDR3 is TGTGCCAGCAGCCCACGGGGTAGTGTGAACGAGCAGTACTTC. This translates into CASSPRGSVNEQYF.